The 29 T cell receptor beta chains below come from one sample, sequenced in a study of T cell changes during pregnancy in multiple sclerosis. Measured with immunoSEQ multiplex PCR; TCRdb has only the in-frame clones, and not every one. The table has more than 85,000 clones, about 94% seen once; the top ten hold 0.7% to 0.9%. The material was peripheral blood, obtained before pregnancy. Source of these receptors: a female donor with multiple sclerosis, enrolled in a pregnancy study.

This clone has more than one count but fewer than ten. This rearrangement joins TRBV5-5 to TRBJ2-7, with 13 nucleotides matching TRBD2. The V gene's germline CDR1 is SGHKS and CDR2 YYEKEE (reference sequence). This CDR3 contains 17 residues. V was clipped by 6 bases and J by 2 bases; unmatched bases: 11. CDR3 sequence: CASNSWGGLAGTYEQYF. Here the CDR3 DNA reads TGTGCCAGCAACTCATGGGGGGGACTAGCGGGAACCTACGAGCAGTACTTC.

V gene TRBV5-6 combines with J gene TRBJ2-5; TRBD2 matches 14 bases. The V segment lost 3 bases and the J segment 2 bases; nucleotides outside the gene matches: 6. This CDR3 spans 17 amino acids. Germline V gene sequence: CDR1 SGHDT, CDR2 YYEEEE. This chain's CDR3 is CASSWTSGRKPQETQYF. The CDR3 region has the DNA TGTGCCAGCAGCTGGACTAGCGGGAGGAAGCCGCAAGAGACCCAGTACTTC.

V is TRBV28 and J is TRBJ1-2; 10 bases map to TRBD1. From germline, CDR1 is MDHEN and CDR2 SYDVKM. CDR3 length: 15 amino acids. J was trimmed by 7 bases and V by 3 bases; bases with no gene match: 8. In nucleotides, the CDR3 is TGTGCCAGCAGTTTTCCGGGACAGGGGTTACTTGGCTACACCTTC. The encoded protein is CASSFPGQGLLGYTF.

A word on this clone: Other DNA sequences in the same sample also yield this CDR3. This rearrangement joins TRBV30 to TRBJ1-1, with D uncertain. This CDR3 comprises 13 residues. The V end was cut by 0 bases, the J end by 1 base, with 6 bases between. The germline V gene encodes CDR1 GTSNPN and CDR2 SVGIG (reference sequence). The CDR3 DNA is TGTGCCTGGAGTGTACGCGGGAACACTGAAGCTTTCTTT. This encodes CAWSVRGNTEAFF.

This clone was seen a handful of times. The chain carries TRBV2 and TRBJ1-2; possibly TRBD1 for D (5 bases). The CDR3 is 15 amino acids. The V gene's germline CDR1 is SNHLY and CDR2 FYNNEI. Trimming removed 5 bases at V and 3 bases at J, with 16 bases between. The CDR3 coding sequence is TGTGCCAGCAGTCACCCTGGGCAGGGCTACTATGGCTACACCTTC. Its translation is CASSHPGQGYYGYTF.

The chain has TRBV4-1 and TRBJ1-5; no clear D. Trimming pared 1 base from V and 2 bases from J, leaving 9 bases between. The CDR3 extends over 15 amino acids. Germline V gene sequence: CDR1 MGHRA, CDR2 YSYEKL. The CDR3 bases are TGCGCCAGCAGCCAAGCATTGAGCGGCAATCAGCCCCAGCATTTT. Its protein product is CASSQALSGNQPQHF.

The chain links TRBV28 to TRBJ2-1, with 10 bases aligning to TRBD2. In germline, CDR1 is MDHEN, CDR2 SYDVKM. The CDR3 consists of 16 residues. The trim removed 2 bases at V and 8 bases at J, leaving 9 bases unmatched. The CDR3 sequence is CASSLGETSGIDEQFF. The CDR3, as DNA: TGTGCCAGCAGTTTAGGGGAAACTAGCGGGATTGATGAGCAGTTCTTC.

About this clone itself: Different DNA sequences within this sample yield the same CDR3. J is TRBJ2-1 and V is TRBV5-1; 16 bases line up with TRBD2. The germline V gene encodes CDR1 SGHRS and CDR2 YFSETQ. The CDR3 covers 15 residues. J was trimmed by 9 bases and V by 4 bases; bases with no gene match: 4. CDR3 DNA sequence: TGCGCCAGCAGCCTGGGACTAGCGGGAGGGAGTGAGCAGTTCTTC. It is translated as CASSLGLAGGSEQFF.

This chain links TRBV6-1 with TRBJ1-4; D ambiguous. The V and J ends lost 6 bases and 0 bases respectively, with 8 bases between them. Germline assignment: CDR1 MNHNS and CDR2 SASEGT. CDR3 length equals 14 residues. CDR3 sequence reads: CASSWQATNEKLFF. CDR3 DNA sequence: TGTGCCAGCAGCTGGCAGGCAACTAATGAAAAACTGTTTTTT.

The J gene is TRBJ1-4, the V gene TRBV7-9, with a tentative D call TRBD1 (6 bases). There are 15 residues in the CDR3. Trimming removed 4 bases at V and 6 bases at J, with 15 bases between. Germline assignment: CDR1 SEHNR and CDR2 FQNEAQ (reference sequence). CDR3 protein: CASSSGEGEDEKLFF. CDR3 nucleotide sequence: TGTGCCAGCAGCTCGGGGGAGGGGGAGGATGAAAAACTGTTTTTT.

This clone occurred once. The chain uses TRBV7-2 and TRBJ2-5; 8 bases agree with TRBD2. Germline lookup yields CDR1 SGHTA and CDR2 FQGNSA. This CDR3 is 15 amino acids long. V gave up 5 bases and J gave up 3 bases; unmatched junction bases: 8. CDR3 amino acids: CASSPGLGQKETQYF. In DNA, the CDR3 is TGTGCCAGCAGCCCGGGACTAGGACAAAAAGAGACCCAGTACTTC.

V gene TRBV11-2 combines with J gene TRBJ1-4, with a tentative D call TRBD1 (6 bases). Trimming pared 5 bases from V and 0 bases from J, leaving 10 bases between. CDR1 is SGHAT, CDR2 FQNNGV, per germline. This CDR3 has 15 residues. In DNA form, the CDR3 reads TGTGCCAGCAGCGCATGGACAGCAACTAATGAAAAACTGTTTTTT. Translating gives CASSAWTATNEKLFF.

The V and J genes are TRBV4-1 and TRBJ2-2; tentative D call: TRBD2 (6 bases). Trimming cost V 1 base and J 7 bases, with 13 bases left between them. There are 15 residues in the CDR3. Germline V lookup: CDR1 MGHRA, CDR2 YSYEKL. CDR3 nucleotide sequence: TGCGCCAGCAGCCAAGTTTCCCCCGGGGGCGGGGAGCTGTTTTTT. It encodes CASSQVSPGGGELFF.

The V and J genes are TRBV7-9 and TRBJ2-7; 7 positions agree with TRBD1. Germline trimming cut 5 bases from V and 4 bases from J; bases unmatched to any gene: 5. The CDR3 totals 13 residues. CDR1 is SEHNR and CDR2 is FQNEAQ in the germline V gene (reference sequence). The CDR3 is CASSPPDRYEQYF. CDR3 nucleotide sequence: TGTGCCAGCAGCCCTCCGGACAGGTACGAGCAGTACTTC.

This chain links TRBV30 with TRBJ1-3; D is unclear. Trimming left V 3 bases short and J 5 bases short, with 14 bases between. The V gene's germline CDR1 is GTSNPN and CDR2 SVGIG (reference sequence). The CDR3 is made up of 14 amino acids. The CDR3 here is CAWSPGRSRNTIYF. CDR3 DNA sequence: TGTGCCTGGAGCCCCGGGAGATCAAGAAACACCATATATTTT.

V gene TRBV29-1 combines with J gene TRBJ2-6; D possibly corresponds to TRBD2 (5 bases). Germline assignment: CDR1 SQVTM and CDR2 ANQGSEA. Deletions cut 0 bases from V and 2 bases from J, with 5 bases between. There are 14 residues in the CDR3. The CDR3 nucleotides read TGCAGCGTTGAAGACGGGGCTGGGGCCAACGTCCTGACTTTC. Its translation: CSVEDGAGANVLTF.

V usage is TRBV5-1 and J usage is TRBJ2-7; D not certain. V was pared by 0 bases and J by 6 bases, with 7 bases between. Looked up from germline, CDR1 is SGHRS and CDR2 is YFSETQ. This CDR3 comprises 12 residues. The chain's CDR3 is CASSLGSGEQYF. CDR3 nucleotide sequence: TGCGCCAGCAGCTTGGGGTCGGGCGAGCAGTACTTC. Complete variable domain (other parts from reference TRBV5-1 and TRBJ2-7): KAGVTQTPRYLIKTRGQQVTLSCSPISGHRSVSWYQQTPGQGLQFLFEYFSETQRNKGNFPGRFSGRQFSNSRSEMNVSTLELGDSALYLCASSLGSGEQYFGPGTRLTVT.

Only one count was recorded for this clone. The chain has TRBV27 and TRBJ1-4; 9 nucleotides agree with TRBD1. The V segment lost 5 bases and the J segment 0 bases; nucleotides outside the gene matches: 16. The CDR3 length is 20 residues. CDR1 and CDR2 (germline): MNHEY, SMNVEV (reference sequence). The CDR3 reads CASSPRQGVTRTATNEKLFF. CDR3 coding DNA: TGTGCCAGCAGTCCCCGACAGGGGGTAACTAGAACAGCAACTAATGAAAAACTGTTTTTT.

The V and J genes are TRBV6-4 and TRBJ2-1; D is perhaps TRBD2 (6 bases). Deletions cut 0 bases from V and 9 bases from J, with 12 bases between. This CDR3 contains 14 residues. Germline-derived CDR1 and CDR2 are MRHNA and SNTAGT. CDR3 nucleotides: TGTGCCAGCAGTGACTCCGGACTATTTAGTGAGCAGTTCTTC. Translation: CASSDSGLFSEQFF.

The chain recombines TRBV6-1 with TRBJ2-1; TRBD1 agrees at 9 bases. CDR3 length equals 15 residues. The germline gives CDR1 MNHNS, CDR2 SASEGT. The trim removed 6 bases at V and 0 bases at J, leaving 3 bases unmatched. The CDR3 region has the DNA TGTGCCAGCAGGGGGACAGGGATCTCCTACAATGAGCAGTTCTTC. Its protein is CASRGTGISYNEQFF.

The chain employs TRBV4-2 and TRBJ2-7, with 10 bases lining up with TRBD2. The J segment lost 2 bases and the V segment lost 0 bases, leaving 7 bases of the junction unmatched. The CDR3 loop spans 17 amino acids. Germline lookup yields CDR1 LGHNA and CDR2 YNFKEQ. In DNA, the CDR3 is TGTGCCAGCAGCCAAGAATTTACTAGCGGGGCAACCTACGAGCAGTACTTC. Encoded protein: CASSQEFTSGATYEQYF.

This clone was observed a handful of times. The chain combines TRBV30 with TRBJ2-7, with a weak D call TRBD2 (6 bases). Germline values: CDR1 GTSNPN, CDR2 SVGIG (reference sequence). The CDR3 runs to 13 residues. CDR3 in amino acids: CASSPGDSYEQYF. In DNA form, the CDR3 reads TGTGCTTCCTCCCCGGGGGATTCCTACGAGCAGTACTTC.

This clone has only a few counts. V and J are TRBV4-1 and TRBJ2-5; D unresolved. This CDR3 region has 13 residues. Deletions cut 3 bases from V and 5 bases from J, with 10 bases between. Germline V CDR1 and CDR2: MGHRA, YSYEKL. The CDR3 protein is CASSQVPGETQYF. CDR3 DNA sequence: TGCGCCAGCAGCCAGGTTCCCGGGGAGACCCAGTACTTC.

The gene calls are TRBV7-9 and TRBJ2-7; 8 bases fit TRBD1. Germline trimming cut 2 bases from V and 3 bases from J; bases unmatched to any gene: 6. CDR3 length: 15 amino acids. The germline V gene has CDR1 SEHNR and CDR2 FQNEAQ (reference sequence). The CDR3 loop is CASSLWHTGGYEQYF. CDR3 nucleotide sequence: TGTGCCAGCAGCTTATGGCACACAGGGGGCTACGAGCAGTACTTC.

The chain links TRBV7-9 to TRBJ1-5; D perhaps matches TRBD1 (5 bases). The CDR3 spans 14 residues. Per germline, CDR1 SEHNR and CDR2 FQNEAQ (reference sequence). V lost 6 bases, J lost 4 bases, and 13 bases lay in between. The CDR3 loop reads CASSGVDRNQPQHF. CDR3 bases: TGTGCCAGCAGTGGGGTAGACAGAAATCAGCCCCAGCATTTT.

The chain links TRBV6-4 to TRBJ2-1; TRBD2 matches at 7 bases. After removal of 4 bases from V and 5 bases from J, the junction contained 8 bases not matched to a gene. CDR1 is MRHNA, CDR2 SNTAGT, per germline. CDR3 length: 15 residues. The CDR3 DNA is TGTGCCAGCAGTGGTCTCGCGGGAGCAGACAATGAGCAGTTCTTC. This translates into CASSGLAGADNEQFF.

The chain uses TRBV4-1 and TRBJ2-7; 8 bases fit TRBD2. CDR3 length: 16 residues. Germline lookup yields CDR1 MGHRA and CDR2 YSYEKL. With V trimmed by 3 bases and J by 0 bases, 7 bases remained unmatched. In nucleotides, the CDR3 is TGCGCCAGCAGCCAGCGGGGCGGGAGGAGCTCCTACGAGCAGTACTTC. Protein product: CASSQRGGRSSYEQYF.

This chain joins TRBV28 and TRBJ1-2; D gene ambiguous. The CDR3 runs to 14 residues. Looked up from germline, CDR1 is MDHEN and CDR2 is SYDVKM. V lost 3 bases and J lost 4, with 12 bases in between. CDR3 sequence: CASSFEVTSYGYTF. The CDR3 DNA sequence: TGTGCCAGCAGTTTTGAAGTGACATCCTATGGCTACACCTTC.

This chain uses TRBV4-1 with TRBJ1-4, with 12 positions matching TRBD1. This CDR3 region has 17 residues. Germline CDR1 and CDR2: MGHRA and YSYEKL. V trimming: 4 bases; J trimming: 3 bases; junction bases outside the gene matches: 6. CDR3 DNA: TGCGCCAGCAGCCCAGGGGACAGGGGGCTCTCTAATGAAAAACTGTTTTTT. Translating gives CASSPGDRGLSNEKLFF.